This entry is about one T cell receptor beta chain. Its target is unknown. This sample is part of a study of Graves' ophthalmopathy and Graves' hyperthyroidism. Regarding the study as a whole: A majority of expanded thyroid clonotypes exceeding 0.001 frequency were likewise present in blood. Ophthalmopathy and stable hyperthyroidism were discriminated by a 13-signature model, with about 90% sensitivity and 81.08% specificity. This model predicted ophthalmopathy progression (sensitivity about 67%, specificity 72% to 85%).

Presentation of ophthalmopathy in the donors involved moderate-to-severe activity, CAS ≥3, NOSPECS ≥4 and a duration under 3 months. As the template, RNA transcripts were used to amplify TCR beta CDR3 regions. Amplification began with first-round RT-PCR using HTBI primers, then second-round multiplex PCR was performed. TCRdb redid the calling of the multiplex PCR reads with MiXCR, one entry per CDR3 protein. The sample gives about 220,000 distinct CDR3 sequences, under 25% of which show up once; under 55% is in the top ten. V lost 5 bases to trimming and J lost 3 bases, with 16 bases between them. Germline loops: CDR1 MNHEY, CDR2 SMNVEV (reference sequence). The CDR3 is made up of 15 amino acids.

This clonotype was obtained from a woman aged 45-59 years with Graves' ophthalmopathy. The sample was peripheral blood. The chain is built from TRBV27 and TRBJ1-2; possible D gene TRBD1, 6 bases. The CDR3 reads CASSQGRGTHYGYTF. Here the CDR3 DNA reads TGTGCCAGCAGTCAGGGCAGGGGCACCCACTATGGCTACACCTTC.